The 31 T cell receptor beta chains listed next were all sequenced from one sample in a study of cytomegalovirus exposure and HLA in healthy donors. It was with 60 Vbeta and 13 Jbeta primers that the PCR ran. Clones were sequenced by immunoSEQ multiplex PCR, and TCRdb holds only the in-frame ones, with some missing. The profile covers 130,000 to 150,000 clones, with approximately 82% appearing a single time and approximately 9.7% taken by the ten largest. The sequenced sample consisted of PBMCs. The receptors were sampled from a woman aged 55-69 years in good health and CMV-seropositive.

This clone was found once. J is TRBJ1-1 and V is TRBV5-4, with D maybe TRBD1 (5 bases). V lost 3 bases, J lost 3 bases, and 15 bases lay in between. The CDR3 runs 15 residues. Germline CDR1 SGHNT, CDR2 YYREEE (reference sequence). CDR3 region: CASSSRGLGYTEAFF. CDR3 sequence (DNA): TGTGCCAGCAGCTCGCGGGGACTCGGGTACACTGAAGCTTTCTTT.

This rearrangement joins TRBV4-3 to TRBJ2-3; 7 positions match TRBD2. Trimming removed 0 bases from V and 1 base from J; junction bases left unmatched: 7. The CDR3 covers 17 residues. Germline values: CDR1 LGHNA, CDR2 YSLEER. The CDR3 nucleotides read TGCGCCAGCAGCCAAGAGAGGGCGGGAGTCCGCACAGATACGCAGTATTTT. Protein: CASSQERAGVRTDTQYF.

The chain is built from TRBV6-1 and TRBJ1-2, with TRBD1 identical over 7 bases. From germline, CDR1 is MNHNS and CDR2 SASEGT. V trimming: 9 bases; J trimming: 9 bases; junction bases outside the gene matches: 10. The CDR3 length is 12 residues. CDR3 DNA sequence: TGTGCCAGTGCACCAGGGGGGATTAGCTACACCTTC. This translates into CASAPGGISYTF.

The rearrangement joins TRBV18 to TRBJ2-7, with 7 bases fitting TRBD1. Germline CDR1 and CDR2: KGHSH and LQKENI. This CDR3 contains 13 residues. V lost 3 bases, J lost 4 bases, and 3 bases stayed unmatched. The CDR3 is CASSPKQGYEQYF. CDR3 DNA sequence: TGTGCCAGCTCACCTAAACAGGGGTACGAGCAGTACTTC.

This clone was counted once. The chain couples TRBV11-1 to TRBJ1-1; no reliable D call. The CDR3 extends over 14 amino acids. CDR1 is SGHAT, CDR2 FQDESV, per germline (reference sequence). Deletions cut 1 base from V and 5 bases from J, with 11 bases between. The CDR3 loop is CASSLGYSRTEAFF. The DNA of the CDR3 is TGTGCCAGCAGCTTAGGTTACAGTCGAACTGAAGCTTTCTTT.

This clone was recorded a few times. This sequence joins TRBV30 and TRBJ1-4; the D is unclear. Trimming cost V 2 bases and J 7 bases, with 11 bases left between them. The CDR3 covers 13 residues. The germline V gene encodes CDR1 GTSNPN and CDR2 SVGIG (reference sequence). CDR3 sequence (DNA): TGTGCCTGGAGTCCATCGGGAGTTGAAAAACTGTTTTTT. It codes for CAWSPSGVEKLFF.

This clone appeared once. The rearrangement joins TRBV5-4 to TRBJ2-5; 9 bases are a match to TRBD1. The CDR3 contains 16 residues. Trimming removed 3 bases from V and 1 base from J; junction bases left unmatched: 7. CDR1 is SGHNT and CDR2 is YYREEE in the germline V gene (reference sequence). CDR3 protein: CASSWGVGQGQETQYF. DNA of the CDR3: TGTGCCAGCAGCTGGGGGGTGGGACAGGGCCAAGAGACCCAGTACTTC.

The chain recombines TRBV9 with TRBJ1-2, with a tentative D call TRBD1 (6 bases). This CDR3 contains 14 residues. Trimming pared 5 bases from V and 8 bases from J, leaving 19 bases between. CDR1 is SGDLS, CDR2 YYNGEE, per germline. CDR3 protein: CASSGLRGSSGYTF. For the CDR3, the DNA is TGTGCCAGCAGTGGCCTCAGGGGATCGTCCGGCTACACCTTC.

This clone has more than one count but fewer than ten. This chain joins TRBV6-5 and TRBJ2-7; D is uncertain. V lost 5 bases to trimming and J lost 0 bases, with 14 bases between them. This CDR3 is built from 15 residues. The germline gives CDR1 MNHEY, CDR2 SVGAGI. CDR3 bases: TGTGCCAGCAGTCCTGAGTTAGGAGTCTCCTACGAGCAGTACTTC. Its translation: CASSPELGVSYEQYF.

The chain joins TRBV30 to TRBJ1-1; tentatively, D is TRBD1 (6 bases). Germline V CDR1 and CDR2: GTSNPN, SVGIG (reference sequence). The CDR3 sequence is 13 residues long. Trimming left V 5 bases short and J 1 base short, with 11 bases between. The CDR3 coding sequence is TGTGCCTGGGTACAGGGACCGAACACTGAAGCTTTCTTT. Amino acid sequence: CAWVQGPNTEAFF.

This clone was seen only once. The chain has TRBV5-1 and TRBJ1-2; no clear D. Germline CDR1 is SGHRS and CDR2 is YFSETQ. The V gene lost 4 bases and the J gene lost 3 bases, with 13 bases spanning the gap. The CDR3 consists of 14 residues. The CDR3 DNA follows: TGCGCCAGCAGCCCCCAGGCCGCAGACTATGGCTACACCTTC. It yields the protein CASSPQAADYGYTF. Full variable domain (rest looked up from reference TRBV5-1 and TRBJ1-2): KAGVTQTPRYLIKTRGQQVTLSCSPISGHRSVSWYQQTPGQGLQFLFEYFSETQRNKGNFPGRFSGRQFSNSRSEMNVSTLELGDSALYLCASSPQAADYGYTFGSGTRLTVV.

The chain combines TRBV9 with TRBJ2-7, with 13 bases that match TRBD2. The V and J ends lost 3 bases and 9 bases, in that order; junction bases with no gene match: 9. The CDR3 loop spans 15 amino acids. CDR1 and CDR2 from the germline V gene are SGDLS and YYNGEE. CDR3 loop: CASSEGLAGVPRQYF. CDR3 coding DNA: TGTGCCAGCAGCGAAGGACTAGCGGGAGTCCCGAGGCAGTACTTC.

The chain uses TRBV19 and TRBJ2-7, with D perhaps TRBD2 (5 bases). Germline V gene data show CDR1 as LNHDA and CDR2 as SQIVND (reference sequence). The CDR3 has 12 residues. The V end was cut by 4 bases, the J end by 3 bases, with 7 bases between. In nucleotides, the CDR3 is TGTGCCAGTAGTACGGGGAGCTACGAGCAGTACTTC. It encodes CASSTGSYEQYF.

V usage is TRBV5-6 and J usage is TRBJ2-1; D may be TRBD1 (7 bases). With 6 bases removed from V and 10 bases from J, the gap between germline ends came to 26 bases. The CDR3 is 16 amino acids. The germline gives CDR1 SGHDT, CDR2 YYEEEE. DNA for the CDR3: TGTGCCAGCACCAGCCAACTATCACAACCAGGGGGGGAGCAGTTCTTC. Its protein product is CASTSQLSQPGGEQFF.

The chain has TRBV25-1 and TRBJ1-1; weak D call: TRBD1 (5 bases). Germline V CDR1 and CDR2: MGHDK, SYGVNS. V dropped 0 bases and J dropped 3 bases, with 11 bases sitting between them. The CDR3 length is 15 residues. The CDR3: CASSEYRGIYTEAFF. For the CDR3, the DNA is TGTGCCAGCAGTGAATATCGGGGGATCTACACTGAAGCTTTCTTT.

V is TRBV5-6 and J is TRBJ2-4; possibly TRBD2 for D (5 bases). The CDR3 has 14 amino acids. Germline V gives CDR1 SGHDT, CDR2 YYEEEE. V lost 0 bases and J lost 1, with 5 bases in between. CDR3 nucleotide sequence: TGTGCCAGCAGCTTGGGAGGGGCCAAAAACATTCAGTACTTC. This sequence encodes CASSLGGAKNIQYF.

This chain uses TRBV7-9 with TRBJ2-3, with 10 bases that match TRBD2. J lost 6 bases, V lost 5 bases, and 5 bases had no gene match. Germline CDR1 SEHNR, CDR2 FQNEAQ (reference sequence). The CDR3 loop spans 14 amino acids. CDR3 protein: CASSPAGGPDTQYF. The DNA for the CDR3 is TGTGCCAGCAGCCCAGCGGGAGGGCCGGATACGCAGTATTTT.

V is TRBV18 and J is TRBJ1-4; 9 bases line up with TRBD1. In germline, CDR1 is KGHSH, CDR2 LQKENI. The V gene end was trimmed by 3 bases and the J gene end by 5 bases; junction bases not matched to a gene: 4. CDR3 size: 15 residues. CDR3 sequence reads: CASSPPTGGNEKLFF. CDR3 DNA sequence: TGTGCCAGCTCACCCCCCACAGGGGGCAATGAAAAACTGTTTTTT.

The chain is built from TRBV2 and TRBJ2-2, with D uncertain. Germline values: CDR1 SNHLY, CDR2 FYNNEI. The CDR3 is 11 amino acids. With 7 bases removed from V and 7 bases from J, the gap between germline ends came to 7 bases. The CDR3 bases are TGTGCCAGCATATTAGACGGGGAGCTGTTTTTT. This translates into CASILDGELFF.

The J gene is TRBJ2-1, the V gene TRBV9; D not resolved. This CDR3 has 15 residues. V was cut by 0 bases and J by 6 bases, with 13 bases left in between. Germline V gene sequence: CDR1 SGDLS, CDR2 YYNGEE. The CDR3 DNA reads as TGTGCCAGCAGCGTAGCGTGGGCGACATTCAATGAGCAGTTCTTC. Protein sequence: CASSVAWATFNEQFF.

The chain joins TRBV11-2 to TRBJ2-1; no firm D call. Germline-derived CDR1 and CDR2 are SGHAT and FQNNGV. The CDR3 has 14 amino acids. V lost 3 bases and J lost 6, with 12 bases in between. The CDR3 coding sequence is TGTGCCAGCAGCTTCGGCTCACTAATCAATGAGCAGTTCTTC. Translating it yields CASSFGSLINEQFF. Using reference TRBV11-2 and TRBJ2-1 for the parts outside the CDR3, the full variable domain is EAGVAQSPRYKIIEKRQSVAFWCNPISGHATLYWYQQILGQGPKLLIQFQNNGVVDDSQLPKDRFSAERLKGVDSTLKIQPAKLEDSAVYLCASSFGSLINEQFFGPGTRLTVL.

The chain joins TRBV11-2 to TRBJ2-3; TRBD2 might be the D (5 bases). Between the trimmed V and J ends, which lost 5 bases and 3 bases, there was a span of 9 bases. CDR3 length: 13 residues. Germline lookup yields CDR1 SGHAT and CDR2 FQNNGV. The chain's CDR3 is CASSPSGTDTQYF. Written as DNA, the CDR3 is TGTGCCAGCAGCCCGAGCGGAACAGATACGCAGTATTTT. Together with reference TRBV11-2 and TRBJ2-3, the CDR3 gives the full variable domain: EAGVAQSPRYKIIEKRQSVAFWCNPISGHATLYWYQQILGQGPKLLIQFQNNGVVDDSQLPKDRFSAERLKGVDSTLKIQPAKLEDSAVYLCASSPSGTDTQYFGPGTRLTVL.

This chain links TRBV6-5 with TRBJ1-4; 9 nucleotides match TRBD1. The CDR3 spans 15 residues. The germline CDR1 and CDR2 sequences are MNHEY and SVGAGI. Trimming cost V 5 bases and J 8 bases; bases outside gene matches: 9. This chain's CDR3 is CASSPRDRVGEKLFF. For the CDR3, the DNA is TGTGCCAGCAGTCCCAGGGACAGGGTGGGGGAAAAACTGTTTTTT.

This CDR3 is CASSLAGPTPGDEQYF. The CDR3 DNA reads TGTGCCAGCAGCTTAGCGGGACCGACGCCAGGGGACGAGCAGTACTTC. The V call is TRBV7-9, the J call TRBJ2-7; possibly TRBD1 for D (6 bases). Germline CDR1 reads SEHNR; CDR2 reads FQNEAQ (reference sequence). The CDR3 covers 16 residues. The ends were cut back, 0 bases at V and 5 bases at J, with 17 bases in the middle.

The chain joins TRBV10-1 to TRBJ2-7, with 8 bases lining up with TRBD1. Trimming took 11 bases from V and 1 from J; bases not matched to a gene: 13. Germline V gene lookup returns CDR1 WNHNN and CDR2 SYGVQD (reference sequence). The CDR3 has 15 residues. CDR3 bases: TGCGCCGGCATCCTTGACAGGGGACCTTCCTACGAGCAGTACTTC. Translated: CAGILDRGPSYEQYF.

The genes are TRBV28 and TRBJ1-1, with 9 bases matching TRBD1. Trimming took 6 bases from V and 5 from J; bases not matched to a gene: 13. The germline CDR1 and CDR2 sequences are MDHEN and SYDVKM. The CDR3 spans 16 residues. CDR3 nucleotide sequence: TGTGCCAGCAGCCGTATTTGGGGGACAGGGCGAACTGAAGCTTTCTTT. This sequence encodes CASSRIWGTGRTEAFF.

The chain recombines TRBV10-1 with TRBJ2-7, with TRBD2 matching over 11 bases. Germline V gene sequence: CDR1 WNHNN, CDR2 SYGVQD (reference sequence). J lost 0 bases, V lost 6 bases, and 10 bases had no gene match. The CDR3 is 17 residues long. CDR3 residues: CASRLGTSGTSSYEQYF. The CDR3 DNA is TGCGCCAGCAGATTGGGGACTAGCGGAACTAGCTCCTACGAGCAGTACTTC.

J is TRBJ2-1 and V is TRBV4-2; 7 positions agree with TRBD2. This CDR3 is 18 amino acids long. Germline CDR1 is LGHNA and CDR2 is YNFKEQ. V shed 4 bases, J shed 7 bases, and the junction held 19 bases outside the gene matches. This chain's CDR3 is CASSRPDDVGGSRNEQFF. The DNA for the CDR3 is TGTGCCAGCAGCCGGCCCGACGATGTAGGCGGGAGTAGAAATGAGCAGTTCTTC.

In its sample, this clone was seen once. The CDR3 loop reads CASSRYREAKNIQYF. In DNA form, the CDR3 reads TGTGCCAGCTCACGGTACAGGGAGGCCAAAAACATTCAGTACTTC. The V call is TRBV18, the J call TRBJ2-4; TRBD1 is a possible D gene (6 bases). The CDR3 runs 15 residues. In germline, CDR1 is KGHSH, CDR2 LQKENI. Deletions cut 4 bases from V and 1 base from J, with 11 bases between.

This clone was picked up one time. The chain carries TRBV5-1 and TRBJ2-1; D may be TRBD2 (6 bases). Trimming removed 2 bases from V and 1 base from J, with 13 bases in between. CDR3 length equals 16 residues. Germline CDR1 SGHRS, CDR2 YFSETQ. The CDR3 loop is CASSLLSGLSYNEQFF. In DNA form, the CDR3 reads TGCGCCAGCAGCTTATTATCGGGACTTTCCTACAATGAGCAGTTCTTC.

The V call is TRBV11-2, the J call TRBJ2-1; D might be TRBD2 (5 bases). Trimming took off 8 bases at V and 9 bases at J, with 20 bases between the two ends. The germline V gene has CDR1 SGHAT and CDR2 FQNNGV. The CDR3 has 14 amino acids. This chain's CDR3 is CASGFWGVAVEQFF. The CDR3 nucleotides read TGTGCCAGCGGTTTTTGGGGAGTGGCGGTTGAGCAGTTCTTC. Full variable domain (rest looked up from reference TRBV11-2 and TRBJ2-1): EAGVAQSPRYKIIEKRQSVAFWCNPISGHATLYWYQQILGQGPKLLIQFQNNGVVDDSQLPKDRFSAERLKGVDSTLKIQPAKLEDSAVYLCASGFWGVAVEQFFGPGTRLTVL.